Detailed here is one TCR beta chain. This entry belongs to a study of blood T cell repertoires in COVID-19. Clones were sequenced by immunoSEQ multiplex PCR, and TCRdb holds only the in-frame ones, with some missing. Of about 91,000 clones in the sample, around 90% were seen once. CDR1 is MNHNY and CDR2 is SVGAGI in the germline V gene (reference sequence). CDR3 size: 15 residues. After removal of 6 bases from V and 5 bases from J, the junction contained 9 bases not matched to a gene. This clonotype originated in a woman over 75 with active COVID-19. This chain joins TRBV6-6 and TRBJ2-4; TRBD2 agrees at 8 bases. Input material: peripheral blood. The CDR3 loop is CASSPRGGGENIQYF. Written as DNA, the CDR3 is TGTGCCAGCAGCCCACGGGGGGGCGGCGAAAACATTCAGTACTTC.